This T cell receptor beta chain comes out of a study of CD4+ T cells in melanoma. Findings and limits, study-wide: A reported correlation linked neoantigen-specific CD4+ T cells to CD8+, macrophage and B cell function.

Germline lookup yields CDR1 SGHNT and CDR2 YENEEA. V shed 4 bases and J shed 6 bases, with 15 bases lying between them. CDR3 length equals 14 residues. Turning to this clone: Its antigen is not known.

Some clones are missing from TCRdb's copy, which holds only in-frame ones; the method was immunoSEQ multiplex PCR. Among some 120,000 clones listed, about 90% were seen once. V usage is TRBV11-3 and J usage is TRBJ1-2; tentatively, D is TRBD1 (5 bases). What was sequenced was peripheral blood. The sequence came from a human donor with melanoma. CDR3 DNA: TGTGCCAGCAGCTCCCAAACCGGGGGTCATGGCTACACCTTC. It codes for CASSSQTGGHGYTF. Full variable domain (rest looked up from reference TRBV11-3 and TRBJ1-2): EAGVVQSPRYKIIEKKQPVAFWCNPISGHNTLYWYLQNLGQGPELLIRYENEEAVDDSQLPKDRFSAERLKGVDSTLKIQPAELGDSAVYLCASSSQTGGHGYTFGSGTRLTVV.